Below are 13 T cell receptor beta chains sequenced from a single sample in a study of OX40 agonist ivuxolimab in advanced cancers. Libraries were prepared by immunoSEQ multiplex PCR; TCRdb keeps only in-frame clonotypes and omits some of them. The repertoire includes some 30,000 clones, roughly 87% of them detected once, and 0.8% to 1% sits in the top ten. This material consisted of CD4+ or CD8+ T cells sorted from blood, taken in a trial of the OX40 agonist ivuxolimab. These receptors were obtained from an adult with an advanced solid tumor such as melanoma, head and neck, liver or kidney cancer.

The chain joins TRBV5-1 to TRBJ2-5; TRBD1 matches at 10 bases. This CDR3 has 15 residues. Germline lookup yields CDR1 SGHRS and CDR2 YFSETQ. Unmatched junction bases numbered 8, after V lost 4 bases and J lost 5 bases. Here the CDR3 DNA reads TGCGCCAGCAGCCGTTCGACAGGGGGCCAGGAGACCCAGTACTTC. This gives the protein CASSRSTGGQETQYF.

CDR3 DNA sequence: TGCGCCAGCAGCCAAGCCCCGGGACAGGGAACCTACGAGCAGTACTTC. It yields the protein CASSQAPGQGTYEQYF. The rearrangement uses TRBV4-1 and TRBJ2-7, with 9 bases matching TRBD1. Germline loops: CDR1 MGHRA, CDR2 YSYEKL. The CDR3 has 16 amino acids. The ends lost 1 base at V and 2 bases at J; junction bases unmatched: 6.

The rearrangement joins TRBV5-1 to TRBJ2-1; 7 bases match TRBD1. Losses at the gene ends were 1 base for V and 5 bases for J; bases not matched to a gene: 9. The CDR3 is 16 residues long. CDR1 and CDR2 (germline): SGHRS, YFSETQ. CDR3 in amino acids: CASSLQGETGNNEQFF. Here the CDR3 DNA reads TGCGCCAGCAGCTTGCAGGGGGAGACGGGAAACAATGAGCAGTTCTTC.

This clone appeared once. This chain connects TRBV10-2 to TRBJ1-3; D is unresolved. Per germline, CDR1 WSHSY and CDR2 SAAADI. The CDR3 has 14 amino acids. Trimming shortened V by 4 bases and J by 0 bases, and 7 bases separated the two germline ends. The CDR3 protein is CASSGGSSGNTIYF. The CDR3 DNA reads TGCGCCAGCAGTGGTGGCAGCTCTGGAAACACCATATATTTT.

The CDR3 protein is CASSLGQGQPQHF. CDR3 bases: TGTGCCAGCAGTTTGGGGCAAGGTCAGCCCCAGCATTTT. V usage is TRBV28 and J usage is TRBJ1-5; tentatively, D is TRBD1 (5 bases). The CDR3 covers 13 residues. The germline V and J ends were trimmed by 3 bases and 6 bases, with 9 bases remaining between them. Germline V gene lookup returns CDR1 MDHEN and CDR2 SYDVKM.

This clone came up a few times. The chain couples TRBV10-1 to TRBJ2-3, with 10 bases lining up with TRBD2. The ends lost 6 bases at V and 6 bases at J; junction bases unmatched: 3. The CDR3 extends over 13 amino acids. From germline, CDR1 is WNHNN and CDR2 SYGVQD (reference sequence). CDR3 loop: CASRSAGGDTQYF. The CDR3 DNA follows: TGCGCCAGCAGATCAGCGGGAGGGGATACGCAGTATTTT.

V and J are TRBV28 and TRBJ1-3; the D gene is possibly TRBD1 (5 bases). V shed 5 bases and J shed 0 bases, with 14 bases lying between them. The germline V gene has CDR1 MDHEN and CDR2 SYDVKM. The CDR3 extends over 16 amino acids. In DNA, the CDR3 is TGTGCCAGCAGTACCGGGACGGGCCTCTCTGGAAACACCATATATTTT. Protein product: CASSTGTGLSGNTIYF.

This clone was seen a few times. V gene TRBV5-1 combines with J gene TRBJ2-5, with a tentative D call TRBD1 (6 bases). This CDR3 region has 12 residues. With 7 bases removed from V and 0 bases from J, the gap between germline ends came to 7 bases. Germline V lookup: CDR1 SGHRS, CDR2 YFSETQ. The CDR3 coding sequence is TGCGCCAGCGGACAGAACCAAGAGACCCAGTACTTC. The encoded protein is CASGQNQETQYF.

This rearrangement joins TRBV29-1 to TRBJ1-3; D remains unclear. V gave up 3 bases and J gave up 5 bases, with 11 bases separating them. The CDR3 is made up of 13 amino acids. Looked up from germline, CDR1 is SQVTM and CDR2 is ANQGSEA. CDR3 loop: CSVDISNRNTIYF. The CDR3 DNA sequence: TGCAGCGTTGATATCTCGAATCGAAACACCATATATTTT.

The V and J genes are TRBV7-3 and TRBJ2-7; 11 nucleotides align to TRBD2. V gave up 4 bases and J gave up 7 bases; unmatched junction bases: 3. The CDR3 runs 13 residues. Germline V gives CDR1 SGHTA, CDR2 FQGTGA. The CDR3 DNA sequence: TGTGCCAGCAGCTCCACTAGCGGGGGAGAGCAGTACTTC. Residues: CASSSTSGGEQYF.

The chain joins TRBV18 to TRBJ2-4; the D is unclear. This CDR3 is 18 amino acids long. V was shortened by 1 base and J by 3 bases, with 19 bases between the two germline ends. Germline V CDR1 and CDR2: KGHSH, LQKENI. The CDR3 region is CASSPRYEPIVGKNIQYF. DNA of the CDR3: TGTGCCAGCTCACCACGGTATGAGCCCATTGTTGGCAAAAACATTCAGTACTTC. The full variable domain, its missing parts supplied by reference TRBV18 and TRBJ2-4, is NAGVMQNPRHLVRRRGQEARLRCSPMKGHSHVYWYRQLPEEGLKFMVYLQKENIIDESGMPKERFSAEFPKEGPSILRIQQVVRGDSAAYFCASSPRYEPIVGKNIQYFGAGTRLSVL.

This clone has a single count. The rearrangement joins TRBV7-9 to TRBJ2-3; 14 nucleotides line up with TRBD2. Germline V gene data show CDR1 as SEHNR and CDR2 as FQNEAQ (reference sequence). This CDR3 contains 16 residues. The V gene end was trimmed by 5 bases and the J gene end by 5 bases; junction bases not matched to a gene: 6. CDR3: CASSVWTSGRLDTQYF. CDR3 nucleotide sequence: TGTGCCAGCAGCGTGTGGACTAGCGGGAGGTTAGATACGCAGTATTTT.

The chain carries TRBV5-1 and TRBJ1-2; no clear D. The germline V and J ends were trimmed by 0 bases and 7 bases, with 10 bases remaining between them. The germline V gene encodes CDR1 SGHRS and CDR2 YFSETQ. This CDR3 comprises 13 residues. CDR3 residues: CASSLVGGTGYTF. CDR3 nucleotides: TGCGCCAGCAGCTTGGTCGGAGGTACTGGCTACACCTTC.